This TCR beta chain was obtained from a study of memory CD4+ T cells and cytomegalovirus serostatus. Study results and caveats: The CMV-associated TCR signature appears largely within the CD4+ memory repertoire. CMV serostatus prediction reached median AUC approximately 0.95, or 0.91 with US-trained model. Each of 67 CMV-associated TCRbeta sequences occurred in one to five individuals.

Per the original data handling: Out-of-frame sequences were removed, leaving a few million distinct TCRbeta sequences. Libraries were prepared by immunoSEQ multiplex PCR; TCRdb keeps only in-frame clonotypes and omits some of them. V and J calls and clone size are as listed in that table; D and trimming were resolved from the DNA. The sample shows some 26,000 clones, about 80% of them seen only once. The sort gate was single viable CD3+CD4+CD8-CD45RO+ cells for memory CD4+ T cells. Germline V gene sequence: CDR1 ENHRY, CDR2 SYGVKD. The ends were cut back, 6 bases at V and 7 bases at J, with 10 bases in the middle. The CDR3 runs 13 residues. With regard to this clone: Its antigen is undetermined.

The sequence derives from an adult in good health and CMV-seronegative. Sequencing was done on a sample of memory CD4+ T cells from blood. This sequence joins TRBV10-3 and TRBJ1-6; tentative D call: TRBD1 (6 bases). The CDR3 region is CAIRGQLNSPLHF. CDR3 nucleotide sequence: TGTGCCATCAGAGGACAGCTAAATTCACCCCTCCACTTT.